The rows below give T cell receptor beta chains drawn from one sample of a study of shared T cell receptors in the human thymus. Assay: immunoSEQ multiplex PCR; the TCRdb copy retains only in-frame clones and omits some. The table includes under 700,000 clones, 70% to 80% detected once. The same sample was also used in a study of human thymus T cells.

Sequenced input: thymocytes. These receptors were obtained from a boy under two years old with a congenital heart defect. Each CDR3 is given with its conserved first and last residue. The D gene is left open where the match is weak. The listing skips clone size in some rows; elsewhere it reads once, few, many or a size class.

clone_size cdr3_length j_call v_call d_call cdr3_aa cdr3_nt
NA 17 TRBJ2-3 TRBV7-9 TRBD2 CASSQRLAGERADTQYF TGTGCCAGCAGCCAGAGACTAGCGGGAGAGCGCGCAGATACGCAGTATTTT
NA 16 TRBJ2-1 TRBV4-2 TRBD2 CASSDTSGRTRGEQFF TGTGCCAGCAGCGACACTAGCGGGAGGACCCGGGGTGAGCAGTTCTTC
few 15 TRBJ2-5 TRBV7-9 NA CASSPTAGGEETQYF TGTGCCAGCAGCCCCACCGCGGGTGGGGAAGAGACCCAGTACTTC
NA 14 TRBJ2-7 TRBV12-2 NA CASRFVLAGAEQYF TGTGCAAGTCGCTTTGTGCTAGCGGGAGCCGAGCAGTACTTC
NA 15 TRBJ1-5 TRBV18 NA CATSDSQTGNQPQHF TGTGCCACCTCCGATTCGCAAACAGGGAATCAGCCCCAGCATTTT
NA 23 TRBJ2-4 TRBV18 NA CASSPGGGSCPSAATSDKNIQYF TGTGCCAGCTCACCGGGGGGGGGCAGTTGTCCATCCGCGGCGACCTCAGACAAAAACATTCAGTACTTC
NA 15 TRBJ2-7 TRBV11-2 TRBD2 CASSLDIREAYEQYF TGTGCCAGCAGCTTAGATATTCGGGAGGCCTACGAGCAGTACTTC
NA 17 TRBJ1-5 TRBV6-1 NA CASSEKGQLDSNQPQHF TGTGCCAGCAGTGAAAAAGGACAGTTGGATAGCAATCAGCCCCAGCATTTT
few 13 TRBJ2-3 TRBV27 TRBD1 CASSLDREDTQYF TGTGCCAGCAGTTTAGACAGGGAGGATACGCAGTATTTT
NA 13 TRBJ1-2 TRBV18 NA CASSPRQLYGYTF TGTGCCAGCTCACCTCGACAGCTCTATGGCTACACCTTC
NA 16 TRBJ2-1 TRBV25-1 TRBD2 CASSLPGLAGGNEQFF TGTGCCAGCAGTCTTCCGGGACTAGCGGGAGGCAATGAGCAGTTCTTC
NA 14 TRBJ1-2 TRBV7-8 TRBD1 CASSSGQGNYGYTF TGTGCCAGCAGCTCGGGACAGGGAAACTATGGCTACACCTTC
NA 15 TRBJ2-7 TRBV5-1 TRBD2 CASSLAGLAGVEQYF TGCGCCAGCAGCTTGGCCGGGCTAGCGGGGGTTGAGCAGTACTTC
once 16 TRBJ2-7 TRBV4-2 TRBD2 CASSQDRLAGTYEQYF TGTGCCAGCAGCCAGGACCGACTAGCGGGAACCTACGAGCAGTACTTC
once 14 TRBJ2-5 TRBV28 NA CASSKVQGRETQYF TGTGCCAGCAGTAAGGTGCAGGGAAGGGAGACCCAGTACTTC
NA 12 TRBJ2-7 TRBV28 NA CASSSGFGEQYF TGTGCCAGCAGTTCAGGGTTCGGCGAGCAGTACTTC
NA 15 TRBJ1-2 TRBV5-4 NA CASSSSDSANYGYTF TGTGCCAGCAGCTCCTCCGACAGCGCGAACTATGGCTACACCTTC
few 17 TRBJ2-6 TRBV28 TRBD2 CASSGKAGGAGANVLTF TGTGCCAGCAGTGGGAAAGCGGGAGGAGCTGGGGCCAACGTCCTGACTTTC
few 12 TRBJ2-4 TRBV4-3 NA CASSPNGFIQYF TGCGCCAGCAGCCCCAACGGGTTTATTCAGTACTTC
NA 14 TRBJ1-5 TRBV19 TRBD1 CASSILTGVQPQHF TGTGCCAGTAGTATTCTGACAGGGGTTCAGCCCCAGCATTTT
NA 14 TRBJ2-7 TRBV4-1 NA CASSQVAGPREQYF TGCGCCAGCAGCCAAGTCGCGGGCCCTCGAGAGCAGTACTTC
NA 16 TRBJ2-7 TRBV4-1 NA CASSQERRQIDYEQYF TGCGCCAGCAGCCAAGAGAGGCGGCAGATCGACTACGAGCAGTACTTC
few 16 TRBJ2-7 TRBV7-9 TRBD2 CASSLEGGRASREQYF TGTGCCAGCAGCTTAGAGGGCGGGAGGGCCTCTCGCGAGCAGTACTTC
NA 14 TRBJ2-1 TRBV27 TRBD1 CASRQGGLSCEQFF TGTGCCAGCAGACAGGGGGGCCTTAGCTGCGAGCAGTTCTTC
NA 18 TRBJ2-1 TRBV5-1 TRBD2 CASSSDHSSGRGYNEQFF TGCGCCAGCAGCTCGGATCATAGTAGCGGGAGGGGTTACAATGAGCAGTTCTTC
NA 13 TRBJ1-6 TRBV9 NA CASGANRDSPLHF TGTGCCAGCGGGGCTAACAGGGATTCACCCCTCCACTTT
NA 17 TRBJ2-5 TRBV4-3 NA CASSQDRSAARGETQYF TGCGCCAGCAGCCAAGATCGAAGCGCCGCAAGGGGAGAGACCCAGTACTTC
NA 14 TRBJ2-7 TRBV6-5 TRBD2 CASALGGERYEQYF TGTGCCAGCGCTCTGGGAGGGGAGCGGTACGAGCAGTACTTC
NA 14 TRBJ2-7 TRBV9 TRBD1 CASSPGTGPYEQYF TGTGCCAGCAGCCCCGGGACAGGGCCCTACGAGCAGTACTTC
NA 13 TRBJ1-1 TRBV6-4 TRBD1 CASSATGSTEAFF TGTGCCAGCAGCGCGACAGGGAGCACTGAAGCTTTCTTT
NA 19 TRBJ1-1 TRBV7-4 TRBD1 CASSSPTGTDDLDDTEAFF TGTGCCAGCAGCTCACCCACCGGGACAGACGATTTGGACGACACTGAAGCTTTCTTT
NA 15 TRBJ2-1 TRBV28 NA CASSFPWTLYNEQFF TGTGCCAGCAGTTTCCCCTGGACACTGTACAATGAGCAGTTCTTC
NA 12 TRBJ2-7 TRBV6-5 TRBD2 CASSGGSHEQYF TGTGCCAGCTCAGGCGGGAGCCACGAGCAGTACTTC
NA 19 TRBJ1-1 TRBV27 TRBD1 CASSKLGDRGNPSGTEAFF TGTGCCAGCAGCAAACTGGGGGACAGGGGGAACCCGTCGGGCACTGAAGCTTTCTTT